This note documents a single T cell receptor beta chain sequence. This entry belongs to a study of blood T cell repertoires in COVID-19. The CDR3 extends over 13 amino acids. Germline lookup yields CDR1 MDHEN and CDR2 SYDVKM. V shed 2 bases and J shed 2 bases, with 6 bases lying between them. Profiling relied on immunoSEQ multiplex PCR, and the TCRdb table lists in-frame clones only, not all of them. The data show roughly 54,000 clones, roughly nine tenths seen once. The chain joins TRBV28 to TRBJ1-1; D is unresolved. Source material: peripheral blood. This receptor was obtained from a man in his fifties or sixties with acute or convalescent COVID-19. DNA for the CDR3: TGTGCCAGCAGTTTACCTCTAAACACTGAAGCTTTCTTT. Amino acid sequence: CASSLPLNTEAFF.